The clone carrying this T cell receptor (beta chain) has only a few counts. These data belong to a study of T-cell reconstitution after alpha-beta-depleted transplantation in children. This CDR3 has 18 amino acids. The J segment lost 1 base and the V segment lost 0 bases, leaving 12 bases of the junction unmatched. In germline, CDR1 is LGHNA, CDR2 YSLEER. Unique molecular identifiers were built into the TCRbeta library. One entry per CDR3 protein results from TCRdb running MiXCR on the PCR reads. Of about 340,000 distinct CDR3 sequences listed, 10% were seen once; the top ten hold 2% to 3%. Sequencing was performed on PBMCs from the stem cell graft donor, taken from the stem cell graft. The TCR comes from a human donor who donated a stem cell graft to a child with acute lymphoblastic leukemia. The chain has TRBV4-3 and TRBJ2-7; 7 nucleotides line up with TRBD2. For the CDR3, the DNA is TGCGCCAGCAGCCAAGAGAGTGTGGCGGGAGTGGAATCCTACGAGCAGTACTTC. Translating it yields CASSQESVAGVESYEQYF.